This is a list of T cell receptor beta chains from one sample in a study of blood T cells in healthy people across ages. Each CDR3 protein gets one entry after TCRdb re-called the 5' RACE reads with MiXCR. The profile shows 650,000 to 1,000,000 distinct CDR3 sequences, around half of them singletons. Sequencing was performed on blood. These receptors originate from a man older than 75 in good health. Both conserved end residues are part of each CDR3. Fields, in order: D gene, V gene, clone size, CDR3 length, J gene, CDR3 DNA, CDR3 protein. The D gene is left open where the match is weak. Size is stated for part of the rows, as once, few or many counts, or as a class when the clone is expanded.

d_call: TRBD1
v_call: TRBV13
clone_size: .
cdr3_length: 15
j_call: TRBJ2-7
cdr3_nt: TGTGCCAGCAGCTTACGCCCAGGGGGTTTCGACGAGCAGTACTTC
cdr3_aa: CASSLRPGGFDEQYF

d_call: .
v_call: TRBV4-1
clone_size: few
cdr3_length: 14
j_call: TRBJ2-7
cdr3_nt: TGCGCCAGCAGCCAAGAAACGAGGAATAGGGGGCAGTACTTC
cdr3_aa: CASSQETRNRGQYF

d_call: .
v_call: TRBV7-2
clone_size: .
cdr3_length: 13
j_call: TRBJ1-6
cdr3_nt: TGTACCAGCAGCTTACCGGGACATTCACCCCTCCACTTT
cdr3_aa: CTSSLPGHSPLHF

d_call: .
v_call: TRBV7-9
clone_size: .
cdr3_length: 15
j_call: TRBJ1-2
cdr3_nt: TGTGCCAGCAGCTTATCCCGGGACAACCCCTGTGGCCACACCTTC
cdr3_aa: CASSLSRDNPCGHTF

d_call: TRBD1
v_call: TRBV29-1
clone_size: .
cdr3_length: 12
j_call: TRBJ1-1
cdr3_nt: TGCAGCGGTGCCGGACAGGGGGCGGGTGCTTTCTTT
cdr3_aa: CSGAGQGAGAFF

d_call: .
v_call: TRBV24-1
clone_size: few
cdr3_length: 13
j_call: TRBJ2-1
cdr3_nt: TGTGCCACCGGGGGCCCGATCTACAATGAGCAGTTCTTC
cdr3_aa: CATGGPIYNEQFF

d_call: .
v_call: TRBV4-2
clone_size: many
cdr3_length: 16
j_call: TRBJ2-6
cdr3_nt: TGTGCCAGCAGCCATGAAAGGGGATCTGGGGCCAACGTCCTGACTTTC
cdr3_aa: CASSHERGSGANVLTF

d_call: .
v_call: TRBV2
clone_size: few
cdr3_length: 15
j_call: TRBJ2-6
cdr3_nt: TGTGCCAGCAGCGAAGGGGGACCCGGGGCCAACGTCCTGACTTTC
cdr3_aa: CASSEGGPGANVLTF

d_call: .
v_call: TRBV2
clone_size: .
cdr3_length: 13
j_call: TRBJ2-1
cdr3_nt: TGTGCCAGCAGTCAGACAGATTCCAATGAGCAGTTCTTC
cdr3_aa: CASSQTDSNEQFF

d_call: TRBD2
v_call: TRBV4-3
clone_size: .
cdr3_length: 16
j_call: TRBJ2-2
cdr3_nt: TGCGCCAGCAGCCAAGAGGGACTACTGAACACCGGGGAGCTGTTTTTT
cdr3_aa: CASSQEGLLNTGELFF

d_call: TRBD2
v_call: TRBV24-1
clone_size: .
cdr3_length: 15
j_call: TRBJ2-7
cdr3_nt: TGTGCCACCAGTGCCAGGACTAGCGGGAGAAACGAGCAGTACTTC
cdr3_aa: CATSARTSGRNEQYF

d_call: TRBD2
v_call: TRBV7-2
clone_size: many
cdr3_length: 15
j_call: TRBJ2-1
cdr3_nt: TGTGCCAGCAGCTCCGTCGGGACTAGCGGGAATGAGCAGTTCTTC
cdr3_aa: CASSSVGTSGNEQFF

d_call: TRBD2
v_call: TRBV10-3
clone_size: .
cdr3_length: 17
j_call: TRBJ2-5
cdr3_nt: TGTGCCATCAGGGAATCAGGACTAGCGGGAGGCGTAGAGACCCAGTACTTC
cdr3_aa: CAIRESGLAGGVETQYF

d_call: TRBD1
v_call: TRBV25-1
clone_size: .
cdr3_length: 14
j_call: TRBJ2-7
cdr3_nt: TGTGCCAGCAGGAAGGGACAGTTCCCCTACGAGCAGTACTTC
cdr3_aa: CASRKGQFPYEQYF

d_call: .
v_call: TRBV4-3
clone_size: .
cdr3_length: 16
j_call: TRBJ2-5
cdr3_nt: TGCGCCAGCAGCCAAGATAGTGGTACACCGACTGAGACCCAGTACTTC
cdr3_aa: CASSQDSGTPTETQYF

d_call: .
v_call: TRBV6-2/TRBV6-3
clone_size: .
cdr3_length: 12
j_call: TRBJ2-7
cdr3_nt: TGTGCCAGCAGTTACCGGCTGGGCGAGCAGTACTTC
cdr3_aa: CASSYRLGEQYF

d_call: .
v_call: TRBV20-1
clone_size: many
cdr3_length: 16
j_call: TRBJ2-7
cdr3_nt: TGCAGTGCTAGAGACGTCGGAGGCGGAGGTATTTACGAGCAGTACTTC
cdr3_aa: CSARDVGGGGIYEQYF

d_call: .
v_call: TRBV7-2
clone_size: few
cdr3_length: 14
j_call: TRBJ2-3
cdr3_nt: TGTGCCAGCAGCACCGGCCCGGGGGAGTTTACGCAGTATTTT
cdr3_aa: CASSTGPGEFTQYF

d_call: TRBD2
v_call: TRBV5-1
clone_size: .
cdr3_length: 18
j_call: TRBJ2-7
cdr3_nt: TGCGCCAGCAGCCCTGTCCCGGGACTAGCGGGAGGATCATTTGAGCAGTACTTC
cdr3_aa: CASSPVPGLAGGSFEQYF

d_call: .
v_call: TRBV9
clone_size: .
cdr3_length: 13
j_call: TRBJ2-5
cdr3_nt: TGTGCCAGCAGCCAGTCGGGAGCAGAGACCCAGTACTTC
cdr3_aa: CASSQSGAETQYF

d_call: TRBD1
v_call: TRBV6-2/TRBV6-3
clone_size: .
cdr3_length: 16
j_call: TRBJ2-5
cdr3_nt: TGTGCCAGCAGGCCCGGACAGGGGATGTACCAAGAGACCCAGTACTTC
cdr3_aa: CASRPGQGMYQETQYF

d_call: TRBD2
v_call: TRBV5-1
clone_size: .
cdr3_length: 15
j_call: TRBJ2-7
cdr3_nt: TGCGCCAGCAGCTACGGACTAGCGGGAGTCAATGAGCAGTACTTC
cdr3_aa: CASSYGLAGVNEQYF

d_call: .
v_call: TRBV3-1
clone_size: few
cdr3_length: 14
j_call: TRBJ2-7
cdr3_nt: TGTGCCAGCAGCCAAGATCTTACAGGGAACAAGCAGTACTTC
cdr3_aa: CASSQDLTGNKQYF

d_call: .
v_call: TRBV28
clone_size: few
cdr3_length: 15
j_call: TRBJ2-1
cdr3_nt: TGTGCCAGCAGCCTTGCCGGGACCAGCTACAATGAGCAGTTCTTC
cdr3_aa: CASSLAGTSYNEQFF

d_call: TRBD2
v_call: TRBV9
clone_size: many
cdr3_length: 15
j_call: TRBJ2-3
cdr3_nt: TGTGCCAGCAGCCCTAGCGGGAGTCGGATAGATACGCAGTATTTT
cdr3_aa: CASSPSGSRIDTQYF

d_call: TRBD2
v_call: TRBV20-1
clone_size: .
cdr3_length: 15
j_call: TRBJ2-5
cdr3_nt: TGCAGTGCTAGTGCTAGCGGGGACCAAGAGCAAACCCAGTACTTC
cdr3_aa: CSASASGDQEQTQYF

d_call: .
v_call: TRBV21-1
clone_size: .
cdr3_length: 18
j_call: TRBJ2-2
cdr3_nt: TGTGCCAGCAGTCGACAAGGACTAGCGGGAGGGCCCACCGGGGAGCTGTTTTTT
cdr3_aa: CASSRQGLAGGPTGELFF

d_call: TRBD1
v_call: TRBV29-1
clone_size: .
cdr3_length: 16
j_call: TRBJ1-2
cdr3_nt: TGCAGCGAGTCAAAAGGGGGACAGGGTCTTGACTATGGCTACACCTTC
cdr3_aa: CSESKGGQGLDYGYTF

d_call: TRBD2
v_call: TRBV20-1
clone_size: few
cdr3_length: 15
j_call: TRBJ2-1
cdr3_nt: TGCAGTGCGACTGGACTAGCGCCATTTAATAATGAGCAGTTCTTC
cdr3_aa: CSATGLAPFNNEQFF